Shown below are 18 T cell receptor beta chains from a single sample sequenced in a study of graft-versus-host responses after intestinal transplantation. The assay was immunoSEQ multiplex PCR, and TCRdb's table has in-frame clones only and misses some. Of roughly 20,000 clones listed, around two fifths are singletons. Labeling with CFSE marked about 200,000 responder cells, which were plated with about 200,000 irradiated, violet-dye-labeled stimulator cells. The sample consisted of alloreactive CD8+ T cells from a mixed lymphocyte reaction culture, taken before transplantation. Described subset: CFSE-low proliferating T cells sorted from roughly six-day pre-transplant mixed lymphocyte reaction (GvH or HvG direction). These receptors all come from a human patient who was an organ donor for intestinal transplantation.

The V gene is TRBV6-6, the J gene TRBJ2-7, with 9 bases that match TRBD1. The CDR3 contains 13 residues. Germline values: CDR1 MNHNY, CDR2 SVGAGI (reference sequence). V dropped 4 bases and J dropped 3; count of bases not matched to a gene: 1. Written as DNA, the CDR3 is TGTGCCAGCAGTTGGGGACAGGGCTACGAGCAGTACTTC. Protein sequence: CASSWGQGYEQYF.

This clone showed up just a few times. The genes are TRBV6-5 and TRBJ2-1; D gene unclear. V was pared by 5 bases and J by 5 bases, with 7 bases between. CDR1 and CDR2 from the germline V gene are MNHEY and SVGAGI. CDR3 length: 12 residues. The CDR3 here is CASSELNNEQFF. In DNA form, the CDR3 reads TGTGCCAGCAGTGAATTAAACAATGAGCAGTTCTTC.

This clone rates as medium-sized. The chain links TRBV27 to TRBJ2-7; 8 nucleotides align to TRBD2. CDR1 MNHEY and CDR2 SMNVEV come from the germline V gene (reference sequence). The trim removed 3 bases at V and 3 bases at J, leaving 7 bases unmatched. This CDR3 has 15 residues. The CDR3 DNA reads TGTGCCAGCAGTTTGTCCGGGACTAGTGTCTACGAGCAGTACTTC. Protein sequence: CASSLSGTSVYEQYF.

The rearrangement uses TRBV4-2 and TRBJ2-3, with TRBD2 matching over 10 bases. The CDR3 is 15 residues long. J lost 0 bases, V lost 4 bases, and 1 base had no gene match. Germline CDR1 reads LGHNA; CDR2 reads YNFKEQ. This CDR3 is CASSPTSGSTDTQYF. The CDR3 DNA reads as TGTGCCAGCAGCCCGACTAGCGGGAGCACAGATACGCAGTATTTT.

The gene calls are TRBV5-4 and TRBJ2-7, with D maybe TRBD1 (5 bases). Trimming shortened V by 2 bases and J by 5 bases, and 17 bases separated the two germline ends. The length of the CDR3 is 15 residues. Germline V gene lookup returns CDR1 SGHNT and CDR2 YYREEE (reference sequence). The DNA of the CDR3 is TGTGCCAGCAGCTTTTCCCCAGGGAAAGTAGACGAGCAGTACTTC. This codes for CASSFSPGKVDEQYF.

The chain couples TRBV29-1 to TRBJ1-2, with D perhaps TRBD1 (5 bases). V was trimmed by 7 bases and J by 6 bases, leaving 12 bases between them. This CDR3 contains 11 residues. Germline V gives CDR1 SQVTM, CDR2 ANQGSEA. The CDR3 DNA reads as TGCAGCGGAGGAGGGGAGGATGGCTACACCTTC. The encoded protein is CSGGGEDGYTF. The variable domain in full, with the rest retrieved from reference TRBV29-1 and TRBJ1-2, is SAVISQKPSRDICQRGTSLTIQCQVDSQVTMMFWYRQQPGQSLTLIATANQGSEATYESGFVIDKFPISRPNLTFSTLTVSNMSPEDSSIYLCSGGGEDGYTFGSGTRLTVV.

V and J are TRBV15 and TRBJ2-3, with D hard to call. CDR1 is LNHNV and CDR2 is YYDKDF in the germline V gene (reference sequence). Trimming pared 2 bases from V and 7 bases from J, leaving 16 bases between. The CDR3 runs 15 residues. The CDR3 DNA is TGTGCCACCAGCAGATTATTATCGCCGTGGAATACGCAGTATTTT. This encodes CATSRLLSPWNTQYF. The full variable domain, with the rest looked up from reference TRBV15 and TRBJ2-3, is DAMVIQNPRYQVTQFGKPVTLSCSQTLNHNVMYWYQQKSSQAPKLLFHYYDKDFNNEADTPDNFQSRRPNTSFCFLDIRSPGLGDTAMYLCATSRLLSPWNTQYFGPGTRLTVL.

The chain is built from TRBV9 and TRBJ1-4, with a tentative D call TRBD1 (5 bases). Trimming shortened V by 5 bases and J by 1 base, and 6 bases separated the two germline ends. The CDR3 spans 13 residues. Germline loops: CDR1 SGDLS, CDR2 YYNGEE. CDR3 in amino acids: CASSGGTNEKLFF. Here the CDR3 DNA reads TGTGCCAGCAGTGGGGGAACTAATGAAAAACTGTTTTTT.

This clone occurred a few times. The genes are TRBV4-1 and TRBJ1-2, with a possible D match to TRBD1 (6 bases). Trimming shortened V by 4 bases and J by 1 base, and 16 bases separated the two germline ends. The CDR3 contains 16 residues. CDR1 is MGHRA, CDR2 YSYEKL, per germline. This chain's CDR3 is CASSLYGGDNNYGYTF. DNA for the CDR3: TGCGCCAGCAGCCTCTACGGGGGGGACAATAACTATGGCTACACCTTC.

J is TRBJ2-3 and V is TRBV7-2; 7 bases line up with TRBD2. This CDR3 spans 16 amino acids. CDR1 is SGHTA and CDR2 is FQGNSA in the germline V gene. V dropped 1 base and J dropped 4; count of bases not matched to a gene: 8. The CDR3, as DNA: TGTGCCAGCAGCTTAGTGGGTGGGAGGGCCCCAGATACGCAGTATTTT. Protein sequence: CASSLVGGRAPDTQYF.

The CDR3 sequence: CSVEIPGQGSYEQYF. Written as DNA, the CDR3 is TGCAGCGTTGAGATACCGGGACAGGGCTCCTACGAGCAGTACTTC. The chain is built from TRBV29-1 and TRBJ2-7; TRBD1 matches at 9 bases. Germline CDR1 and CDR2: SQVTM and ANQGSEA. The CDR3 extends over 15 amino acids. With V trimmed by 3 bases and J by 0 bases, 6 bases remained unmatched.

Relative to its sample, this clone is medium-sized. The chain has TRBV4-2 and TRBJ2-1; 7 nucleotides agree with TRBD2. Germline CDR1 is LGHNA and CDR2 is YNFKEQ. J was trimmed by 15 bases and V by 4 bases; bases with no gene match: 18. This CDR3 spans 15 amino acids. The CDR3 bases are TGTGCCAGCAGCCTCCTAGGAGGGGAGGGGTTGTTGCGGTTCTTC. This encodes CASSLLGGEGLLRFF.

This sequence joins TRBV28 and TRBJ2-3, with TRBD2 identical over 12 bases. The V gene's germline CDR1 is MDHEN and CDR2 SYDVKM. The V and J ends lost 7 bases and 5 bases, in that order; junction bases with no gene match: 10. CDR3 length equals 16 residues. CDR3 residues: CASTKIWTSGEDTQYF. The CDR3 coding sequence is TGTGCCAGCACCAAAATCTGGACTAGCGGGGAAGATACGCAGTATTTT.

This rearrangement joins TRBV7-9 to TRBJ2-4; 7 bases align to TRBD1. Germline CDR1 SEHNR, CDR2 FQNEAQ (reference sequence). There are 14 residues in the CDR3. The V and J ends lost 11 bases and 1 base, in that order; junction bases with no gene match: 8. CDR3 nucleotide sequence: TGTGCCGGGGACAGAACTCTGGCCAAAAACATTCAGTACTTC. Amino acid sequence: CAGDRTLAKNIQYF.

In its sample, this clone was seen a few times. V and J are TRBV2 and TRBJ1-1, with unresolved D. Trimming cost V 2 bases and J 5 bases, with 12 bases left between them. CDR3 size: 14 residues. Germline CDR1 reads SNHLY; CDR2 reads FYNNEI. This CDR3 reads CASSEIESDTEAFF. The DNA for the CDR3 is TGTGCCAGCAGTGAAATAGAATCGGATACTGAAGCTTTCTTT. Filled out from reference TRBV2 and TRBJ1-1, the complete variable domain reads EPEVTQTPSHQVTQMGQEVILRCVPISNHLYFYWYRQILGQKVEFLVSFYNNEISEKSEIFDDQFSVERPDGSNFTLKIRSTKLEDSAMYFCASSEIESDTEAFFGQGTRLTVV.

Concerning this clone itself: Its ends do not fully match the called genes, so a read error is possible. The chain recombines TRBV7-7 with TRBJ2-5; maybe TRBD2 (7 bases). CDR1 and CDR2 from the germline V gene are SSHAT and FNYEAQ (reference sequence). There are 14 residues in the CDR3. CDR3 coding DNA: TGTGCTAGCAGCTTAGCGGCGGGGGCAGAGACCCAGTACTTC. It yields the protein CASSLAAGAETQYF.

The chain's CDR3 is CASSYGTGYKQYF. DNA of the CDR3: TGTGCCAGCAGTTACGGGACAGGATACAAGCAGTACTTC. This rearrangement joins TRBV28 to TRBJ2-7, with 8 positions matching TRBD1. The V segment lost 4 bases and the J segment 8 bases; nucleotides outside the gene matches: 7. Germline lookup yields CDR1 MDHEN and CDR2 SYDVKM. This CDR3 has 13 amino acids.

The chain carries TRBV4-3 and TRBJ1-2; TRBD1 aligns across 8 bases. This CDR3 has 14 residues. V was pared by 2 bases and J by 4 bases, with 3 bases of the junction left unmatched. Looked up from germline, CDR1 is LGHNA and CDR2 is YSLEER. The CDR3 loop is CASSQRDRLYGYTF. In DNA form, the CDR3 reads TGCGCCAGCAGCCAAAGGGACAGGCTCTATGGCTACACCTTC.